The table lists the clone carrying this T cell receptor beta chain with a few counts. Its antigen is not known. These data are taken from a study of T cell repertoires in cytomegalovirus infection. Whole-study context: Selected CMV epitopes included recently identified HLA-C-restricted ones as well as well-studied HLA-B-restricted ones. Matching HLA type, along with CMV infection, was indicated by public TCR beta signatures.

General study points: Dominating the ex vivo response were TCR beta clonotypes that were CMV-specific and HLA-C-restricted.

V was cut by 1 base and J by 4 bases, with 12 bases left in between. This CDR3 region has 15 residues. CDR1 and CDR2 (germline): MGHRA, YSYEKL. One entry per CDR3 protein, called by TCRdb with MiXCR from the reads. Among about 71,000 distinct CDR3 sequences listed, 20% were seen once. The V gene is TRBV4-1, the J gene TRBJ2-3, with D perhaps assigned TRBD1 or TRBD2 (5 bases each). The sequence was collected from a human donor in good health (CMV status not recorded). Some clones in this sample may be carry-over from other donors' samples. This specimen consisted of CD8+ T cells from cultured PBMCs, obtained from culture after CMV antigen stimulation. CDR3 in amino acids: CASSQGLRGADTQYF. The CDR3 DNA sequence: TGCGCCAGCAGCCAAGGTCTCAGAGGGGCAGATACGCAGTATTTT.